Sequencing of this T cell receptor (beta chain) was carried out in a study of CD8+ T cells in alopecia areata. As the sequencing template, cDNA was produced by extracting RNA and reverse transcribing it. The assay was immunoSEQ multiplex PCR, and TCRdb's table has in-frame clones only and misses some. This table has 120,000 to 150,000 clones, around 83% appearing once. Specified treatment: oral pan-JAK inhibitor, 5-10 mg twice daily. PBMCs provided sorted CD4+ and CD8+ T cells. Note on this clone: Its antigen is still unknown.

Study conclusions and caveats: Scalp clonality, along with expanded CD8+ clones among the top 100, was significantly decreased by tofacitinib.

Trimming cost V 0 bases and J 1 base, with 9 bases left between them. Germline V gives CDR1 PRHDT, CDR2 FYEKMQ (reference sequence). CDR3 length: 15 amino acids. The origin of this receptor is a human donor with alopecia areata. Sequenced material: CD8+ T cells sorted from blood, taken at week 4, from a patient treated with tofacitinib. This chain links TRBV13 with TRBJ1-1; perhaps TRBD1 as D (5 bases). CDR3: CASSLGGDRNTEAFF. The CDR3 DNA reads as TGTGCCAGCAGCTTAGGGGGAGACAGGAACACTGAAGCTTTCTTT.